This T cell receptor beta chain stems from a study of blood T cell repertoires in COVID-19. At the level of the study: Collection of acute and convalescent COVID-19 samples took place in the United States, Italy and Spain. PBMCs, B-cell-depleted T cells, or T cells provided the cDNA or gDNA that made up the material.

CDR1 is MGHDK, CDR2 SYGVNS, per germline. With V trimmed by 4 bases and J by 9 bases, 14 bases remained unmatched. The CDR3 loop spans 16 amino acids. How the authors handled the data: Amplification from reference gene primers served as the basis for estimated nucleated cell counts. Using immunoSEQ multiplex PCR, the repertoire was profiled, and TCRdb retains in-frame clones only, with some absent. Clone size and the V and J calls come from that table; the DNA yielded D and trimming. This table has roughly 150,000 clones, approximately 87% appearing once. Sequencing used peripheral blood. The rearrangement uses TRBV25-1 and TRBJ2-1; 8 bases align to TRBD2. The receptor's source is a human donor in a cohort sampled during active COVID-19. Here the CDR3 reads CASSAPAGEMLGEQFF. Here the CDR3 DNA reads TGTGCCAGCAGTGCTCCAGCGGGAGAGATGTTGGGTGAGCAGTTCTTC.